Listed below are T cell receptor beta chains from one sample, sequenced in a study of regulatory T cells in long-lasting Graves disease. In TCRdb, the multiplex PCR reads were re-called with MiXCR into one record per CDR3 protein. The data show hundreds of thousands of distinct CDR3 sequences, approximately 15% seen once. Another study also made use of these data, one on T cells in Graves' hyperthyroidism and ophthalmopathy.

The starting material was peripheral blood mononuclear cells (PBMCs), obtained at new diagnosis, from a patient treated with antithyroid drugs. Receptor source: a woman in her thirties with Graves disease. CDR3s include the opening cysteine and the closing phenylalanine or tryptophan.

v_gene	j_gene	CDR3aa
TRBV30	TRBJ1-5	CACRSGTTNNQPQHF
TRBV29-1	TRBJ1-1	CSVGQGVWTEAFF
TRBV27	TRBJ2-1	CASSSSPGQIYNEQFF
TRBV30	TRBJ1-1	CALTGTGVVAFF
TRBV30	TRBJ2-5	CAWRDGTGVGETQYF
TRBV29-1	TRBJ1-1	CSVADKAYTEAFF
TRBV11-1	TRBJ2-1	CASRPGLAAYNEQFF
TRBV19	TRBJ2-2	CASKTSLNTGELFF
TRBV4-2	TRBJ2-2	CASSQVGGELFF
TRBV28	TRBJ1-5	CASSRTGGGNQPQHF
TRBV24-1	TRBJ2-1	CATSDLYYNEQFF
TRBV12-3/TRBV12-4	TRBJ2-7	CASSSRSGEQYF
TRBV20-1	TRBJ2-5	CSASGQGALTYQETQYF
TRBV15	TRBJ1-4	CATSRAYRGPGEKLFF
TRBV29-1	TRBJ2-7	CSVVYGTGITYEQYF
TRBV7-3	TRBJ2-1	CASSGRGNNEQFF
TRBV19	TRBJ2-1	CASGNSAAQFF
TRBV2	TRBJ1-1	CASNYGGEAFF
TRBV28	TRBJ2-7	CASSRTGLSEQYF
TRBV7-2	TRBJ2-1	CASSPPGPAGGPRNEQFF
TRBV3-1	TRBJ1-4	CASSHDEGWVRPEKLFF
TRBV6-6	TRBJ1-6	CASSYSITVGAPLHF
TRBV6-1	TRBJ2-1	CASINHRDSRHNEQFF
TRBV2	TRBJ2-3	CASDRAYSDTQYF
TRBV6-1	TRBJ1-4	CASSGGRANEKLFF
TRBV7-9	TRBJ1-6	CASSRQGDSPLHF
TRBV29-1	TRBJ2-7	CSVEEAGGPATYEQYF
TRBV7-2	TRBJ2-7	CASSYDGTVSYEQYF
TRBV19	TRBJ1-6	CAGSVTLHSPLHF
TRBV7-6	TRBJ2-2	CASAERQARAGELFF
TRBV7-3	TRBJ2-5	CASSSQEGETQYF
TRBV10-2	TRBJ2-7	CASNLAGVDYEQYF
TRBV24-1	TRBJ1-5	CATSVGGRPQHF
TRBV7-9	TRBJ2-7	CASSLERLAFTEQYF
TRBV11-2	TRBJ2-7	CASSPGGSLYEQYF
TRBV2	TRBJ2-3	CASREDSFGPTDTQYF
TRBV7-9	TRBJ2-5	CASSLIGGTGQETQYF